Presented here are 2 T cell receptor beta chains from one specimen sequenced in a study of CD8+CD57+ T cells in acquired aplastic anemia. TCR beta VDJ and CDR3 were profiled, and genomic DNA was the template. Each CDR3 protein gets one entry after TCRdb re-called the reads with MiXCR. The sample consists of 200,000 to 300,000 distinct CDR3 sequences, roughly 82% of them appearing once. Only patients with CD8+CD57+ cell expansion on flow cytometry were chosen for sequencing. Sequencing was performed on sorted CD4+, CD8+, or CD8+CD57+ T cells (not recorded which) from PBMCs. The receptors shown here come from a human donor with aplastic anemia.

This clonotype has just one count. The CDR3: CASSLRQSSYNSPLHF. The CDR3 DNA reads as TGTGCCAGCAGCTTAAGACAGAGCTCCTATAATTCACCCCTCCACTTT. V usage is TRBV7-8 and J usage is TRBJ1-6, with a tentative D call TRBD1 (5 bases). The germline CDR1 and CDR2 sequences are SGHVS and FQNEAQ. The CDR3 is made up of 16 amino acids. The V and J ends lost 2 bases and 0 bases respectively, with 8 bases between them.

Turning to this clonotype: The junction differs from germline at one of its ends, possibly a read error. V usage is TRBV15 and J usage is TRBJ2-4; tentatively, D is TRBD2 (5 bases). Germline V lookup: CDR1 LNHNV, CDR2 YYDKDF (reference sequence). The CDR3 runs to 13 residues. The CDR3 DNA follows: TGTGCCAGCAGCGTAGGAGCCGGGAACATGCAGTACTTC. Translated, it gives CASSVGAGNMQYF.